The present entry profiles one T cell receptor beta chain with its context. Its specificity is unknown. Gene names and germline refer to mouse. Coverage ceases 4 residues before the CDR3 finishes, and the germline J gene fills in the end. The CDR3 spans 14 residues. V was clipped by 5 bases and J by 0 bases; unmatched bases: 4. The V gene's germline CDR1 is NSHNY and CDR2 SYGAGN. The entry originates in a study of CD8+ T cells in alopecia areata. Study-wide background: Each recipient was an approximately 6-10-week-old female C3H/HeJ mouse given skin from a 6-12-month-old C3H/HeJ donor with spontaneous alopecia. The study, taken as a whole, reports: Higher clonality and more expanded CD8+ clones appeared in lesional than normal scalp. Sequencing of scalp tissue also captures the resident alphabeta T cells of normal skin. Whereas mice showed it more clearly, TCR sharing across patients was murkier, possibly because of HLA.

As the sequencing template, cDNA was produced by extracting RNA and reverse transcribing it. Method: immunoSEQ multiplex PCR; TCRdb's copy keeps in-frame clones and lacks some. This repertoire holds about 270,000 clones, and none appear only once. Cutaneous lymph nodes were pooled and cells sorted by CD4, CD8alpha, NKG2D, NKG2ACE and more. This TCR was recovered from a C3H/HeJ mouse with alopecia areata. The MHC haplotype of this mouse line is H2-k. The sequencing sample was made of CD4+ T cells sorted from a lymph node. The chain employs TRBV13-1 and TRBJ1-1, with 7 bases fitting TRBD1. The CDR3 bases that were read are TGTGCCAGCAGGAAGGGGACAGCAAACACA. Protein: CASRKGTANT. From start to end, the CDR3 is CASRKGTANTEVFF.